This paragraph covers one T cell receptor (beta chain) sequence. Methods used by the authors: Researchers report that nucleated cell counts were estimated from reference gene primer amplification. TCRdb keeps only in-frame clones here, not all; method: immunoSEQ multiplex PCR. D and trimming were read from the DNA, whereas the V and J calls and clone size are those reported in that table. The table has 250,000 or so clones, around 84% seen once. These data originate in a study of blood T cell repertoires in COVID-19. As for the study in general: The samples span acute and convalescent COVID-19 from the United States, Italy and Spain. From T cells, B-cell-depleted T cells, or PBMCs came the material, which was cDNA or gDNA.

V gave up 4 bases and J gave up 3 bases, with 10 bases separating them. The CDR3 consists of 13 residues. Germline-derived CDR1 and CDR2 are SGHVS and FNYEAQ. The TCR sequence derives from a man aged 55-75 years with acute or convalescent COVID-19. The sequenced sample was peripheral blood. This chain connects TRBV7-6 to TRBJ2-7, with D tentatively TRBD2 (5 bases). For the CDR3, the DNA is TGTGCCAGCAGCTCGGACTCGGGCTACGAGCAGTACTTC. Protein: CASSSDSGYEQYF.